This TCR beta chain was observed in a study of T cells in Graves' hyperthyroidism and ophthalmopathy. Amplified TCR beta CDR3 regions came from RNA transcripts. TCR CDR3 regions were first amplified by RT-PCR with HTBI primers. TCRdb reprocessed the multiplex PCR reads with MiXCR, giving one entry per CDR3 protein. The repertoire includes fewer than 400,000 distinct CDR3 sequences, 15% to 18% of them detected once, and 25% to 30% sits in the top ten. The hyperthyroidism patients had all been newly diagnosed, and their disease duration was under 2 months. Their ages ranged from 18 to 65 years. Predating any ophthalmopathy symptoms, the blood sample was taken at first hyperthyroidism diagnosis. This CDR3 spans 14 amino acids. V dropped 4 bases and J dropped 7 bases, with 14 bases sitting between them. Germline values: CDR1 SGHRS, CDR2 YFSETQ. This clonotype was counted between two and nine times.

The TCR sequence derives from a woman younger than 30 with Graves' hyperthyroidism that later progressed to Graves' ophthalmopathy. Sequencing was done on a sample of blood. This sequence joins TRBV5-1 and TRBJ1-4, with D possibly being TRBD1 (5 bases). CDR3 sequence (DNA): TGCGCCAGCAGCCCCCCGGGGGAGGGTGAAAAACTGTTTTTT. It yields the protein CASSPPGEGEKLFF. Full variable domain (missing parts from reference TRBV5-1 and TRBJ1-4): KAGVTQTPRYLIKTRGQQVTLSCSPISGHRSVSWYQQTPGQGLQFLFEYFSETQRNKGNFPGRFSGRQFSNSRSEMNVSTLELGDSALYLCASSPPGEGEKLFFGSGTQLSVL.